These T cell receptor beta chains were read from a single sample in a study of cytomegalovirus exposure and HLA in healthy donors. The repertoire was sequenced with immunoSEQ multiplex PCR; TCRdb's copy has only in-frame clones and lacks some. This table has roughly 100,000 clones, nearly 65% appearing once. What was sequenced was PBMCs. The receptors were sampled from a human donor in good health. Both conserved end residues are trimmed from each CDR3. The order of the fields is V gene, J gene, clone size, CDR3 protein. Part of the rows lack a size; the others show once, few, many or a class for expanded clones.

TRBV7-9	TRBJ2-1	.	ASSSLGLAASNEQF
TRBV4-1	TRBJ2-2	.	ASSQLPGVSGELF
TRBV14	TRBJ2-1	medium-sized	ASSAPRDYYNEQF
TRBV5-6	TRBJ2-7	.	ASSRRTSGRYEQY
TRBV6-6	TRBJ2-2	few	ASSHTGTGLRELF
TRBV10-3	TRBJ2-3	.	AIAARGGTATSTDTQY
TRBV2	TRBJ1-5	.	ASSEYRGSNQPQH
TRBV28	TRBJ1-6	.	ASSLGGNSPLH
TRBV7-9	TRBJ1-2	.	ASSSGTNYGYT
TRBV19	TRBJ1-2	once	ASSIVGQGAVGYT
TRBV7-9	TRBJ2-1	.	ASSPTTQDRLIIEQF
TRBV30	TRBJ2-7	.	AWDITQGHEQY
TRBV27	TRBJ2-5	.	ASSLTGTALPTAKY
TRBV19	TRBJ2-7	few	ASSAAGGPYEQY
TRBV11-2	TRBJ2-1	.	ASSLGSAGAVDEQF
TRBV20-1	TRBJ2-7	once	SASNITTG
TRBV19	TRBJ1-5	.	ASSPSRRVNQPQH
TRBV7-9	TRBJ2-1	.	ASSLSRTSGSNEQF
TRBV5-4	TRBJ1-2	.	ASSLRDYGYT